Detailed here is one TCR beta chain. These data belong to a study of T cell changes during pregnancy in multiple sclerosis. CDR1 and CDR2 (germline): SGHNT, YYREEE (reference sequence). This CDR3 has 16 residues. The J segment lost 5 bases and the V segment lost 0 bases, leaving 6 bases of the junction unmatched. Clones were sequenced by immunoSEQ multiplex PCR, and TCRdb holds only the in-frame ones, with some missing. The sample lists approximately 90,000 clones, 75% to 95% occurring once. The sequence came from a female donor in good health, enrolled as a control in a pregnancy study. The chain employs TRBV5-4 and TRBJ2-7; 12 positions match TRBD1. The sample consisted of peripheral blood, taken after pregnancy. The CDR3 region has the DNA TGTGCCAGCAGCTTGGGAATTCGGGACAGGGGGCACGAGCAGTACTTC. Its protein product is CASSLGIRDRGHEQYF.